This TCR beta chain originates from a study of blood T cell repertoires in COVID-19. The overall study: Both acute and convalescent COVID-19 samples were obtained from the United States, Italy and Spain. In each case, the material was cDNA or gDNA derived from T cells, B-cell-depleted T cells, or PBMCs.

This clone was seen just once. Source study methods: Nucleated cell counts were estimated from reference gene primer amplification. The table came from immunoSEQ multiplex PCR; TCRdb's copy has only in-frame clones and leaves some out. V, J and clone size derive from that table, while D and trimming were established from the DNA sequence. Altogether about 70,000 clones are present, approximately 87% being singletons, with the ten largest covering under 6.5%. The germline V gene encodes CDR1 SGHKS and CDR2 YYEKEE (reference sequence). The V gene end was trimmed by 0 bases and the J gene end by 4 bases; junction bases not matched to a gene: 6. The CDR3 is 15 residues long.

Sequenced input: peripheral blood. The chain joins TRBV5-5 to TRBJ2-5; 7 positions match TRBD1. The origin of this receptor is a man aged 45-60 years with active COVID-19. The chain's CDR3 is CASSLVPGGGETQYF. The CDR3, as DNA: TGTGCCAGCAGCTTGGTCCCAGGGGGTGGAGAGACCCAGTACTTC.